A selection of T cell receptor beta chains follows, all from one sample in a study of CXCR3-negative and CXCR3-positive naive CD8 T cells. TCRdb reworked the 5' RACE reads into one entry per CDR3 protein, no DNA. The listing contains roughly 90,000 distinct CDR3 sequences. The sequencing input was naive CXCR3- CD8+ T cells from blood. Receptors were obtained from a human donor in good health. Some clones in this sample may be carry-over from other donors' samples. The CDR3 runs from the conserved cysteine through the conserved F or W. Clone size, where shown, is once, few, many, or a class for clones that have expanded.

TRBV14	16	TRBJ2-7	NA	CASSQTGHITSYEQYF
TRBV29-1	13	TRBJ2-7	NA	CSVVLAGTYEQYF
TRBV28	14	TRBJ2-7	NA	CASSLRLANYEQYF
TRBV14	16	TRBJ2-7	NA	CASSQDTGAESYEQYF
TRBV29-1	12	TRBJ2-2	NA	CSVLPETGELFF
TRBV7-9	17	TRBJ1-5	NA	CASSAGLGDKYGQPQHF
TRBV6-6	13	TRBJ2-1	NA	CASSYLSPNEQFF
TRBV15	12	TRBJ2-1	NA	CATSRTNNEQFF
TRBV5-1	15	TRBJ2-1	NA	CASSESERSYIEQFF
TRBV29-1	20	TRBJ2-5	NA	CSVEMGDRASGDVGQETQYF
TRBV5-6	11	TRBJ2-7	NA	CASSIAYEQYF
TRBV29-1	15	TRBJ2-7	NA	CSAAGAPGQSYEQYF
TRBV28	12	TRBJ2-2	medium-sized	CASSPNTGELFF
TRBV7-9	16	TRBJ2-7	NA	CASSFPKRGESYEQYF
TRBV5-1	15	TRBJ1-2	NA	CASSLVGRVDYGYTF
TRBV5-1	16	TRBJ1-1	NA	CASSAEEGAENTEAFF
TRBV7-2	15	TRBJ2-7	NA	CASSATGGPIYEQYF
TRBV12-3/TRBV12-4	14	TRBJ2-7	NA	CASSLPTGLGEQYF
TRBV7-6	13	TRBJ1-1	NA	CASSWGPGDQAFF
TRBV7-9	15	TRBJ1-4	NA	CASSNRGPGGEKLFF
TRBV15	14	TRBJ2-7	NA	CATSEDRSSYEQYF
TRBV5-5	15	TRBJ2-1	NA	CASSWEGRSYNEQFF
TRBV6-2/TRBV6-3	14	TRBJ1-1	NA	CASSYGGPNTEAFF
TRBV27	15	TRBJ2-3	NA	CASRGWDSYTDTQYF
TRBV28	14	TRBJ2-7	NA	CASSAGTRGGEQYF
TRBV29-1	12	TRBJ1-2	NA	CSVPRTGMGYTF
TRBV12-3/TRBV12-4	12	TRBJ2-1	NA	CASSWTNNEQFF
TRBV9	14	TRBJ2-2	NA	CASSVGGNTGELFF
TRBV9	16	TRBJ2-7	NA	CASSPSGTGGYYEQYF
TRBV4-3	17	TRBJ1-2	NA	CASSLGDRLEANYGYTF
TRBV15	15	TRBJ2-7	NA	CATSREQTPSYEQYF
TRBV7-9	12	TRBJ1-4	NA	CASSPWDEKLFF
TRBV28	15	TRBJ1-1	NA	CAGSLRTGGFTEAFF
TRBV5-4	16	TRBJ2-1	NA	CASSAGLAGGTDEQFF
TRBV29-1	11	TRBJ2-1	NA	CSVEKAHEQFF
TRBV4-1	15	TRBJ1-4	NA	CASSQVVGLNEKLFF
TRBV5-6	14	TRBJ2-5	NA	CASSFPAGGETQYF
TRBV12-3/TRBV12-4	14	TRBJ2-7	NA	CASSSLAGDYEQYF
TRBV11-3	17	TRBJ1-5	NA	CASSLVHAGISNQPQHF
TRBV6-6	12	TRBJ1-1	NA	CASSPPNSEAFF
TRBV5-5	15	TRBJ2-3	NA	CASSLALGVTDTQYF
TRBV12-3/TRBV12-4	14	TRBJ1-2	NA	CASSLRDSGGGYTF
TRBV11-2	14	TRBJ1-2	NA	CASSLGGLRYGYTF
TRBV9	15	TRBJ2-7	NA	CASSQGGGGTYEQYF
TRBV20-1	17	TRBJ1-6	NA	CSARDSALSSYNSPLHF
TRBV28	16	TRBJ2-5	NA	CASSSPDRGAMETQYF
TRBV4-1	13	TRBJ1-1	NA	CASSQDVRDEAFF
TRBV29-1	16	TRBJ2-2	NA	CSVERDSGDDTGELFF
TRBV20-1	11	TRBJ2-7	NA	CSARSPYEQYF
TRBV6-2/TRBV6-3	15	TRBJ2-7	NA	CAIRTPGALSYEQYF
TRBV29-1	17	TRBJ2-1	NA	CSVKDQGRPYVWNEQFF
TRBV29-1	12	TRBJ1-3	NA	CSVELFGNTIYF
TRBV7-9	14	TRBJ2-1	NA	CASSLTSGPNEQFF
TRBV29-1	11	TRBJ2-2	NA	CSVAGTGELFF